This T cell receptor (beta chain) was sequenced during a study of blood T cell repertoires in COVID-19. About the study: PBMCs, B-cell-depleted T cells, or T cells provided the cDNA or gDNA that made up the material.

A single count supports this clone. Authors' processing steps: Estimates of nucleated cell counts were drawn from the amplification of reference gene primers. Repertoires were generated with immunoSEQ multiplex PCR, while TCRdb's copy carries only in-frame clones and drops some. V and J calls and clone size are those listed in that table; D and trimming were worked out from the DNA. This sample has a few hundred thousand clones, with around 85% found just once. The CDR3 length is 15 residues. Trimming left V 2 bases short and J 0 bases short, with 10 bases between. Per the germline V gene, CDR1 is MNHEY and CDR2 is SMNVEV (reference sequence).

This TCR was sampled from a woman under 30 with acute or convalescent COVID-19. Sequenced: peripheral blood. The chain recombines TRBV27 with TRBJ1-1; a weak D match, TRBD1 (5 bases). The CDR3 sequence: CASSLGGGMNTEAFF. The CDR3 DNA follows: TGTGCCAGCAGTTTAGGGGGAGGGATGAACACTGAAGCTTTCTTT.